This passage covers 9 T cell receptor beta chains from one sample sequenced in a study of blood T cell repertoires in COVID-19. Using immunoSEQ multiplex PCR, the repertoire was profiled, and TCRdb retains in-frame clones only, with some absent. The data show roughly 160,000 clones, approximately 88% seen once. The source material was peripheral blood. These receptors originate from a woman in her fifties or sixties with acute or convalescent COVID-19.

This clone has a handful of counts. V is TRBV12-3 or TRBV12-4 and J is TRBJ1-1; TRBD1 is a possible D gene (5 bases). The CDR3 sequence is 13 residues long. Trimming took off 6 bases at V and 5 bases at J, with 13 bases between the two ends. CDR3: CASSPRAGTEAFF. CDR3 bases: TGTGCCAGCAGCCCACGGGCAGGGACTGAAGCTTTCTTT.

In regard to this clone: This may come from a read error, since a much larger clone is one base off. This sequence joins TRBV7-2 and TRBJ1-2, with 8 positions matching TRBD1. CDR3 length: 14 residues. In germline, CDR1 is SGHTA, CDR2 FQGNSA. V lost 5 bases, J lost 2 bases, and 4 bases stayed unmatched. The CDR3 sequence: CASSPRTGNYGYTF. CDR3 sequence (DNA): TGTGCCAGCAGCCCCCGGACAGGGAACTATGGCTACACCTTC.

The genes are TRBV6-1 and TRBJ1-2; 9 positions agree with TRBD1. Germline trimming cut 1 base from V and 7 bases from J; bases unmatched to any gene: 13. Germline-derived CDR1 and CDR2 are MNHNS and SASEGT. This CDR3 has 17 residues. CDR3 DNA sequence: TGTGCCAGCAGTGAAGTAGTTAACAGGGGGCGCCTCGCTGGCTACACCTTC. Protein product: CASSEVVNRGRLAGYTF.

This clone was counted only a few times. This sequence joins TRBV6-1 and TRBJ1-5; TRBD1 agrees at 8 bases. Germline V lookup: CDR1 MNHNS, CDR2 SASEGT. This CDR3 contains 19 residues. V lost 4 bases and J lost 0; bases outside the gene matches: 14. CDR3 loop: CASSALRDRSDYSNQPQHF. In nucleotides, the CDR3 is TGTGCCAGCAGTGCCCTTCGGGACAGGTCTGATTATAGCAATCAGCCCCAGCATTTT.

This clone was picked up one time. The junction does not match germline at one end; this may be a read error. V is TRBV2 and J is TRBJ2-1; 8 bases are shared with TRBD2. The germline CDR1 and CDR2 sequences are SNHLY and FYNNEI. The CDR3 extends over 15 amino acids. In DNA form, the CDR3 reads TGTGCCAGCAGTCCCCCGGGGGGGGCCGGTAATGGGCAGTTCTTC. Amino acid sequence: CASSPPGGAGNGQFF.

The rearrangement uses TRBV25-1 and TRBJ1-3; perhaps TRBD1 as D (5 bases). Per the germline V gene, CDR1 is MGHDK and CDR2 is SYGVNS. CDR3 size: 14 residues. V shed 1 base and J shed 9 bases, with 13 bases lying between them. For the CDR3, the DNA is TGTGCCAGCAGTGAATTAGACAGTTCATCCACCATATATTTT. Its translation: CASSELDSSSTIYF.

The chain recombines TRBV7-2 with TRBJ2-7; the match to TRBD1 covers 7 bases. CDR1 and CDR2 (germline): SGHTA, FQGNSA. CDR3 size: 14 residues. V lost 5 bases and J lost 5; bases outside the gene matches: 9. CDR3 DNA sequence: TGTGCCAGCAGCCGTGACAGGGAGCGAAACGAGCAGTACTTC. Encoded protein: CASSRDRERNEQYF.

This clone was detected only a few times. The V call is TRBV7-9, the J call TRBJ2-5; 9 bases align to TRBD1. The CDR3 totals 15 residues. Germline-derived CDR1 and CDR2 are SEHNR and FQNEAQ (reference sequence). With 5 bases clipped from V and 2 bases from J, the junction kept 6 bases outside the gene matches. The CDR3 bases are TGTGCCAGCAGCCCTCGAGACAGGGGGCAAGAGACCCAGTACTTC. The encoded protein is CASSPRDRGQETQYF.

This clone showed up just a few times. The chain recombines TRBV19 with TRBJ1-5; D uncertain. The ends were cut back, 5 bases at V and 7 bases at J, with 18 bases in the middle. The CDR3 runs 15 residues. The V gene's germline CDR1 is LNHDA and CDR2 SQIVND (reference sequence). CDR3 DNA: TGTGCCAGTAGTGTTACTTACATCAGCGGCCAGCCCCAGCATTTT. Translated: CASSVTYISGQPQHF.